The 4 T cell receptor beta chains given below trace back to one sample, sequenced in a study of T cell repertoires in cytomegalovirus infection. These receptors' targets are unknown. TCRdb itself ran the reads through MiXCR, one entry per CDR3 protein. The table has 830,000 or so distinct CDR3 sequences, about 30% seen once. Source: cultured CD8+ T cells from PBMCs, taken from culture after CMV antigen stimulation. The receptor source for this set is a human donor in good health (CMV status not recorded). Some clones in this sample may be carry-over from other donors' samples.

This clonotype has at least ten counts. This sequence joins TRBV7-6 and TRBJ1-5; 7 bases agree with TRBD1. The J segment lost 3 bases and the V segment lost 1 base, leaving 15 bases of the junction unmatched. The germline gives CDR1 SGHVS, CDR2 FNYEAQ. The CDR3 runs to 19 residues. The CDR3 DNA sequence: TGTGCCAGCAGCTTAGGACAGGGCTACTCCAAATATACCAATCAGCCCCAGCATTTT. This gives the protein CASSLGQGYSKYTNQPQHF.

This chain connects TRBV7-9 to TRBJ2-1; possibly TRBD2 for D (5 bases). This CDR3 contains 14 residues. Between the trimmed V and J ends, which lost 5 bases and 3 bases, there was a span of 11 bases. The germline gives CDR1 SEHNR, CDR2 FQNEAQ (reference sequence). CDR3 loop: CASSPGSYYNEQFF. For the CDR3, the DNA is TGTGCCAGCAGCCCGGGATCTTACTACAATGAGCAGTTCTTC.

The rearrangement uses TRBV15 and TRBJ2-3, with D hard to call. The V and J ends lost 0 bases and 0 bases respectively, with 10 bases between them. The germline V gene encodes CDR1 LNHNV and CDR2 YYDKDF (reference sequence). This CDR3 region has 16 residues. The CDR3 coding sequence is TGTGCCACCAGCAGAGAGGCTCCGCTTAGCACAGATACGCAGTATTTT. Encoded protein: CATSREAPLSTDTQYF.

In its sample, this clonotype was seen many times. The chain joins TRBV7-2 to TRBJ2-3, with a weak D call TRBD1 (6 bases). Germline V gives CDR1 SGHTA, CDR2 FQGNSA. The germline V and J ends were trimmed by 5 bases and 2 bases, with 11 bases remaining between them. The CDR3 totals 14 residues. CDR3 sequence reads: CASSPWTVTDTQYF. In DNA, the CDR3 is TGTGCCAGCAGCCCATGGACAGTCACAGATACGCAGTATTTT.